These T cell receptor beta chains were read from a single sample in a study of blood T cell repertoires in COVID-19. Measured with immunoSEQ multiplex PCR; TCRdb has only the in-frame clones, and not every one. The sample has 250,000 to 300,000 clones, 85% to 90% seen once. The specimen sequenced was PBMCs or T cells enriched from blood (not recorded which). Source of these receptors: a man between 18 and 29 years old who had recovered from COVID-19. CDR3s include the opening cysteine and the closing phenylalanine or tryptophan. The D gene is left open where the match is weak. For some rows the clone size is stated as once, few or many, or as a class when expanded; others skip it.

size,D,J,V,CDR3,DNA
once,TRBD1,TRBJ1-3,TRBV28,CASSRDREVGNTIYF,TGTGCCAGCAGCCGTGACAGGGAGGTTGGAAACACCATATATTTT
once,-,TRBJ2-7,TRBV6-5,CASSYGSSFGSSEQYF,TGTGCCAGCAGTTACGGCTCTTCATTCGGGAGCAGCGAGCAGTACTTC
-,-,TRBJ1-6,TRBV5-1,CASSLTPQGGYNSPLHF,TGCGCCAGCAGCTTGACACCACAGGGCGGGTATAATTCACCCCTCCACTTT
-,-,TRBJ2-7,TRBV2,CASSELDSFNEQYF,TGTGCCAGCAGTGAATTGGACTCCTTTAACGAGCAGTACTTC
-,TRBD1,TRBJ2-7,TRBV5-8,CASSETGAEQYF,TGTGCCAGCAGCGAAACAGGGGCCGAGCAGTACTTC
-,TRBD1,TRBJ1-1,TRBV3-1/TRBV3-2,CASSQGEGAYTEAFF,TGTGCCAGCAGCCAAGGAGAGGGGGCATACACTGAAGCTTTCTTT
-,TRBD2,TRBJ2-1,TRBV24-1,CATSEVTSGISRGEQFF,TGTGCCACCAGTGAGGTGACTAGCGGGATTTCCCGGGGTGAGCAGTTCTTC
-,-,TRBJ1-2,TRBV12-3/TRBV12-4,CASSFGSGIGYTF,TGTGCCAGCAGTTTTGGGTCAGGGATCGGCTACACCTTC
-,-,TRBJ2-5,TRBV3-1/TRBV3-2,CASSKGLARETQYF,TGTGCCAGCAGCAAAGGGCTAGCTCGGGAGACCCAGTACTTC
-,-,TRBJ2-2,TRBV21-1,CASTTPGSFRTGELFF,TGTGCCAGCACCACCCCTGGGAGCTTCCGGACCGGGGAGCTGTTTTTT
few,-,TRBJ1-2,TRBV11-2,CASSLSAGGPYGYTF,TGTGCCAGCAGCCTTAGTGCCGGGGGGCCCTATGGCTACACCTTC
few,-,TRBJ2-7,TRBV2,CASSESLGHWYEQYF,TGTGCCAGCAGTGAGAGTTTGGGACATTGGTACGAGCAGTACTTC
-,-,TRBJ1-3,TRBV5-1,CASSLPTGGGFSGNTIYF,TGCGCCAGCAGCTTACCGACAGGCGGCGGCTTCTCTGGAAACACCATATATTTT
-,TRBD1,TRBJ1-2,TRBV30,CAWSQPGQSTRRGYTF,TGTGCCTGGAGTCAACCGGGACAGAGTACGAGGCGAGGCTACACCTTC
-,TRBD2,TRBJ2-1,TRBV27,CASGRGSGRYNEQFF,TGTGCCAGCGGCAGGGGAAGCGGGAGATACAATGAGCAGTTCTTC
-,-,TRBJ1-3,TRBV15,CATSRDHTRVARNTIYF,TGTGCCACCAGCAGAGATCATACCCGGGTCGCGAGAAACACCATATATTTT
-,-,TRBJ1-1,TRBV9,CASSDTGNTEAFF,TGTGCCAGCAGCGATACTGGGAACACTGAAGCTTTCTTT
-,TRBD2,TRBJ2-1,TRBV4-2,CASSQGLAGDEQFF,TGTGCCAGCAGCCAGGGACTAGCGGGTGATGAGCAGTTCTTC
-,-,TRBJ2-1,TRBV11-2,CASSEASSQFF,TGTGCCAGCAGCGAAGCTAGTTCCCAGTTCTTC
-,-,TRBJ2-2,TRBV9,CASSAPRGGQNTGELFF,TGTGCCAGCAGCGCTCCAAGAGGGGGACAGAACACCGGGGAGCTGTTTTTT
-,-,TRBJ1-1,TRBV12-3/TRBV12-4,CASSSERGEAFF,TGTGCCAGCAGTTCCGAACGGGGGGAAGCTTTCTTT
-,TRBD1,TRBJ2-2,TRBV5-1,CASSSRGQGAGELFF,TGCGCCAGCAGCTCCCGGGGACAGGGGGCCGGGGAGCTGTTTTTT
once,TRBD2,TRBJ2-7,TRBV5-1,CASSLAGTSGSYEQYF,TGCGCCAGCAGCTTGGCCGGGACTAGCGGGAGCTACGAGCAGTACTTC
-,TRBD1,TRBJ2-7,TRBV18,CASSPADRGEQYF,TGTGCCAGCTCACCCGCTGACAGGGGCGAGCAGTACTTC
-,TRBD1,TRBJ1-4,TRBV7-2,CASSLGTGSEKLFF,TGTGCCAGCAGCCTTGGGACAGGGAGTGAAAAACTGTTTTTT
-,TRBD1,TRBJ1-4,TRBV13,CASSHRDRDEKLFF,TGTGCCAGCAGCCACCGGGACAGGGATGAAAAACTGTTTTTT
-,TRBD2,TRBJ2-2,TRBV10-3,CAITSGRAAGELFF,TGTGCCATCACTAGCGGGAGGGCCGCCGGGGAGCTGTTTTTT
-,-,TRBJ1-2,TRBV30,CAWSLGGGKGYTF,TGTGCCTGGAGTTTGGGGGGAGGGAAAGGCTACACCTTC
-,TRBD1,TRBJ2-7,TRBV24-1,CATSDKGALSSYEQYF,TGTGCCACCAGTGACAAGGGGGCACTGAGCTCCTACGAGCAGTACTTC
-,-,TRBJ1-1,TRBV19,CASSLTGGGTEAFF,TGTGCCAGTAGTCTAACCGGGGGGGGAACTGAAGCTTTCTTT
-,-,TRBJ1-3,TRBV10-3,CAISETPPDSGNTIYF,TGTGCCATCAGTGAGACGCCCCCAGACTCTGGAAACACCATATATTTT
-,TRBD2,TRBJ2-3,TRBV10-3,CAISRLAGGYGDTQYF,TGTGCCATCAGTCGACTAGCGGGGGGATATGGGGATACGCAGTATTTT
few,-,TRBJ2-2,TRBV2,CASSESGFGELFF,TGTGCCAGCAGTGAATCGGGGTTCGGGGAGCTGTTTTTT
-,TRBD2,TRBJ2-7,TRBV28,CASSLWGGDRDEQYF,TGTGCCAGCAGTTTGTGGGGGGGGGACCGAGACGAGCAGTACTTC
once,-,TRBJ2-5,TRBV24-1,CATSEGGWETQYF,TGTGCCACCAGTGAAGGGGGATGGGAGACCCAGTACTTC
few,-,TRBJ1-5,TRBV12-3/TRBV12-4,CASSYRDQPQHF,TGTGCCAGCAGCTACAGAGATCAGCCCCAGCATTTT
-,-,TRBJ1-1,TRBV25-1,CASFVTGGTEAFF,TGTGCCAGCTTCGTGACAGGCGGTACTGAAGCTTTCTTT
-,TRBD2,TRBJ2-4,TRBV28,CASSRGQRGAKNIQYF,TGTGCCAGCAGTCGAGGGCAGCGGGGAGCCAAAAACATTCAGTACTTC
-,-,TRBJ1-3,TRBV18,CASSQVSVNAGNTIYF,TGTGCCAGCTCACAAGTGTCGGTTAATGCTGGAAACACCATATATTTT
-,-,TRBJ1-2,TRBV3-1/TRBV3-2,CASSQGDRGGYGYTF,TGTGCCAGCAGCCAGGGGGATAGGGGAGGGTATGGCTACACCTTC
few,-,TRBJ1-6,TRBV2,CASSLGLNSPLHF,TGTGCCAGCAGTCTGGGACTTAATTCACCCCTCCACTTT
-,TRBD1,TRBJ2-1,TRBV7-9,CASSSGQGVEQFF,TGTGCCAGCAGCTCGGGACAGGGGGTTGAGCAGTTCTTC
once,-,TRBJ2-1,TRBV25-1,CASSEGRGSYNEQFF,TGTGCCAGCAGTGAAGGAAGGGGGTCCTACAATGAGCAGTTCTTC